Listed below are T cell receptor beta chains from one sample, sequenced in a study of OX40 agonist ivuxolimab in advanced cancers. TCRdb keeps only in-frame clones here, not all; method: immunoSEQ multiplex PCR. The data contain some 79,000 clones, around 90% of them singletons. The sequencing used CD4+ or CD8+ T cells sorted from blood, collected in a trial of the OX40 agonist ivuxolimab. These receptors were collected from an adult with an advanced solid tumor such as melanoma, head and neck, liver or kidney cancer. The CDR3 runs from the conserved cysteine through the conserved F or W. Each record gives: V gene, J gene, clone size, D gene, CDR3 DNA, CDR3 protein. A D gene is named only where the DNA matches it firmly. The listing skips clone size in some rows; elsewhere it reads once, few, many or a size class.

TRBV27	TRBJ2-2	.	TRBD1	TGTGCCAGCAGTTTAAGGACAGGGTCCACCGGGGAGCTGTTTTTT	CASSLRTGSTGELFF
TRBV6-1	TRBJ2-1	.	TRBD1	TGTGCCAGCAACAGGGGTAGGTCGTACAATGAGCAGTTCTTC	CASNRGRSYNEQFF
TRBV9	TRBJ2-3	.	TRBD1	TGTGCCAGCAGAGGGAACAGGGGGGATTTCGCAGATACGCAGTATTTT	CASRGNRGDFADTQYF
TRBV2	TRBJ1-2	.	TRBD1	TGTGCCAGCAATGAGGTGAAAGGACAGGGAGGCTATGGCTACACCTTC	CASNEVKGQGGYGYTF
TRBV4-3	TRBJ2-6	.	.	TGCGCCAGCAGCGAAGACTCGGGATCTGGGGCCAACGTCCTGACTTTC	CASSEDSGSGANVLTF
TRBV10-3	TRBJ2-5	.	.	TGTGCCATCAGTGATCGGAGGGAGGAGACCCAGTACTTC	CAISDRREETQYF
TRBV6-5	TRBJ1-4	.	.	TGTGCCAGCAGTCTTACGGGGGGAAATGAAAAACTGTTTTTT	CASSLTGGNEKLFF
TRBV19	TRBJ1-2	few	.	TGTGCCAGTAGTATAGATCGGGGAAATGGAAATGGCTACACCTTC	CASSIDRGNGNGYTF
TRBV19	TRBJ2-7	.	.	TGTGCCAGTAGTATAAAAGGGGCGGCAGGGCGCTACGAGCAGTACTTC	CASSIKGAAGRYEQYF
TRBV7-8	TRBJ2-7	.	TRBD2	TGTGCCAGCAGCTCAGCCGGGGGGGCCTACGAGCAGTACTTC	CASSSAGGAYEQYF
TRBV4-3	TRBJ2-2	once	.	TGCGCCAGCAGCCTCGGATCGGGGACGGGAAACGGGGAGCTGTTTTTT	CASSLGSGTGNGELFF
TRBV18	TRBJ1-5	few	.	TGTGCCAGCTCACCTTCTCCAGATAGCAATCAGCCCCAGCATTTT	CASSPSPDSNQPQHF
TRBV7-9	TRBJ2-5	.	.	TGTGCCAGCAGCTTAGCAGAAGAGACCCAGTACTTC	CASSLAEETQYF
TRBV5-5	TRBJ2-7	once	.	TGTGCCAGCAGCTTGGCCTTCCTCAGGGTAGTGGACTACGAGCAGTACTTC	CASSLAFLRVVDYEQYF
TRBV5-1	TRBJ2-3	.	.	TGCGCCAGCAGCTCCCTAGTTGGCGGCACAGATACGCAGTATTTT	CASSSLVGGTDTQYF
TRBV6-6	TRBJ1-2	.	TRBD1	TGTGCCACTAAACAGGGGCTAGACTATGGCTACACCTTC	CATKQGLDYGYTF
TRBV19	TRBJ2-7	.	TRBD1	TGTGCCAGTAGTCGGCCGGGACAGGGGGTAAGCTACGAGCAGTACTTC	CASSRPGQGVSYEQYF
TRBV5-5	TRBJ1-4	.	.	TGTGCCAGCAGCCCGGAGGGGGGAGGGAAACTGTTTTTT	CASSPEGGGKLFF
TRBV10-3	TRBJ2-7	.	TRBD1	TGTGCCATCAGTGAGTCTGGTAGGGGGCGGGAGCAGTACTTC	CAISESGRGREQYF
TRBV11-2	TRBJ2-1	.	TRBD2	TGTGCCAGCAGCTTATCCCTACTAGCGGCTCGGTACAATGAGCAGTTCTTC	CASSLSLLAARYNEQFF
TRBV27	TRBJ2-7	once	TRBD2	TGTGCCAGCAACCCGACTAGCGGGAGTTCCTACGAGCAGTACTTC	CASNPTSGSSYEQYF
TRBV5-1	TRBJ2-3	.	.	TGCGCCAGCTCAACTCAAACAGGGGATACGCAGTATTTT	CASSTQTGDTQYF
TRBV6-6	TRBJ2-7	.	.	TGTGCCAGCAGTTATGACAGGAACTACGAGCAGTACTTC	CASSYDRNYEQYF
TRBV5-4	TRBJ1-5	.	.	TGTGCCAGCAGCGTATCCCGGGATCAGCCCCAGCATTTT	CASSVSRDQPQHF
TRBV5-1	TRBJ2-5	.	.	TGCGCCAGCAGCTTGCCTCCCGCCGAGACCCAGTACTTC	CASSLPPAETQYF
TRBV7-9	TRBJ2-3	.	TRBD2	TGTGCCAGCAGCCGGGACCCAGGGAGGGACACAGATACGCAGTATTTT	CASSRDPGRDTDTQYF
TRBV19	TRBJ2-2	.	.	TGTGCCAGTAGTATAGTAGAGTTTTTGGGGTTGGCCGGGGAGCTGTTTTTT	CASSIVEFLGLAGELFF
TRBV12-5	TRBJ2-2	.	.	TGTGCTAGTGGCGCCCAGGGGATCGGGGAGCTGTTTTTT	CASGAQGIGELFF